These 27 T cell receptor beta chains came from one sample sequenced in a study of T cell responses to AZD1222 COVID-19 vaccine. Repertoires were generated with immunoSEQ multiplex PCR, while TCRdb's copy carries only in-frame clones and drops some. The sample holds 200,000 or so clones; 94% are singletons and the top ten take roughly 9.2%. The sample in question was peripheral blood, obtained on day 0 of AZD1222 vaccination. Receptors were obtained from an adult in good health.

The rearrangement links TRBV20-1 to TRBJ1-2; possible D gene TRBD1, 5 bases. V was shortened by 3 bases and J by 8 bases, with 13 bases between the two germline ends. This CDR3 contains 12 residues. CDR1 DFQATT and CDR2 SNEGSKA come from the germline V gene (reference sequence). The CDR3 DNA reads TGCAGTGCTAGTCGCTCGGGGCACGGCTACACCTTC. The encoded protein is CSASRSGHGYTF.

This clone was counted a single time. The rearrangement links TRBV7-9 to TRBJ2-1; 12 bases are a match to TRBD2. Germline V gene sequence: CDR1 SEHNR, CDR2 FQNEAQ (reference sequence). The CDR3 has 14 amino acids. V shed 3 bases and J 10 bases; nucleotides not matched to a gene: 4. The CDR3 DNA reads as TGTGCCAGCAGCTTCCTAGCGGGAGGGCGGGAGCAGTTCTTC. Its translation is CASSFLAGGREQFF.

The V call is TRBV3-1 (or the pseudogene TRBV3-2), the J call TRBJ2-3, with D perhaps being TRBD1 or TRBD2 (5 bases each). CDR1 LGHDT and CDR2 YNNKEL come from the germline V gene (reference sequence). CDR3 length equals 18 residues. Trimming pared 1 base from V and 2 bases from J, leaving 19 bases between. The CDR3 spells CASSQVAPTMGDTDTQYF. The DNA of the CDR3 is TGTGCCAGCAGCCAAGTCGCCCCGACTATGGGGGACACAGATACGCAGTATTTT.

The V call is TRBV5-4, the J call TRBJ1-2, with 7 nucleotides matching TRBD1. The CDR3 contains 12 residues. CDR1 and CDR2 from the germline V gene are SGHNT and YYREEE (reference sequence). V gave up 4 bases and J gave up 8 bases; unmatched junction bases: 5. For the CDR3, the DNA is TGTGCCAGCAGCCCAGACAGGGCAGGCTACACCTTC. Translated, it gives CASSPDRAGYTF.

This clone was observed a single time. This sequence joins TRBV9 and TRBJ2-6, with D uncertain. Germline V lookup: CDR1 SGDLS, CDR2 YYNGEE. The V end was cut by 1 base, the J end by 2 bases, with 4 bases between. This CDR3 is 14 amino acids long. The CDR3 nucleotides read TGTGCCAGCAGCGTATCGGCTGGGGCCAACGTCCTGACTTTC. This gives the protein CASSVSAGANVLTF. The full variable domain, completed using reference TRBV9 and TRBJ2-6, is DSGVTQTPKHLITATGQRVTLRCSPRSGDLSVYWYQQSLDQGLQFLIQYYNGEERAKGNILERFSAQQFPDLHSELNLSSLELGDSALYFCASSVSAGANVLTFGAGSRLTVL.

This clone has just one count. The CDR3 loop is CASSFLTGVGTGELFF. Here the CDR3 DNA reads TGTGCCAGCAGTTTCCTAACAGGGGTTGGAACCGGGGAGCTGTTTTTT. This rearrangement joins TRBV27 to TRBJ2-2, with 7 bases identical to TRBD1. V shed 3 bases, J shed 5 bases, and the junction held 9 bases outside the gene matches. This CDR3 is 16 amino acids long. Germline CDR1 reads MNHEY; CDR2 reads SMNVEV (reference sequence).

This clone has only one observation. The sample carries other DNA sequences with the same CDR3. The gene calls are TRBV5-1 and TRBJ1-1; unclear D gene. With 0 bases removed from V and 0 bases from J, the gap between germline ends came to 3 bases. Germline values: CDR1 SGHRS, CDR2 YFSETQ. CDR3 length: 13 amino acids. CDR3 amino acids: CASSLVLNTEAFF. The CDR3 DNA reads TGCGCCAGCAGCTTGGTCTTGAACACTGAAGCTTTCTTT.

The V gene is TRBV6-5, the J gene TRBJ2-5; D perhaps matches TRBD1 (5 bases). Looked up from germline, CDR1 is MNHEY and CDR2 is SVGAGI. CDR3 size: 15 residues. V lost 2 bases to trimming and J lost 4 bases, with 14 bases between them. This CDR3 is CASSYADLRGETQYF. In nucleotides, the CDR3 is TGTGCCAGCAGTTACGCCGATCTAAGGGGAGAGACCCAGTACTTC.

V and J are TRBV12-5 and TRBJ2-1; the D gene is possibly TRBD2 (6 bases). CDR1 is LGHNT, CDR2 FRNRAP, per germline. V lost 7 bases, J lost 1 base, and 14 bases lay in between. The CDR3 extends over 15 amino acids. CDR3 sequence (DNA): TGTGCTAGTGCCCCGGGCCGGGGGTCCTACAATGAGCAGTTCTTC. This gives the protein CASAPGRGSYNEQFF.

J is TRBJ1-1 and V is TRBV18; unclear D gene. The CDR3 has 17 residues. The germline gives CDR1 KGHSH, CDR2 LQKENI. V gave up 3 bases and J gave up 2 bases, with 19 bases separating them. DNA of the CDR3: TGTGCCAGCTCACCTAGGAAAGCCGCCTTTGGCAACACTGAAGCTTTCTTT. The encoded protein is CASSPRKAAFGNTEAFF.

The chain links TRBV4-1 to TRBJ2-2, with 7 bases lining up with TRBD1. CDR3 length: 18 amino acids. The trim removed 1 base at V and 1 base at J, leaving 9 bases unmatched. Germline V gives CDR1 MGHRA, CDR2 YSYEKL. The DNA of the CDR3 is TGCGCCAGCAGCCAAGTCTGGTTGGGGACAGAGAACACCGGGGAGCTGTTTTTT. This sequence encodes CASSQVWLGTENTGELFF.

V usage is TRBV11-2 and J usage is TRBJ2-7; D gene uncertain. CDR3 size: 16 residues. The V end lost 2 bases, the J end lost 0 bases, and 14 bases lay between the germline ends. Germline CDR1 reads SGHAT; CDR2 reads FQNNGV. The CDR3 reads CASSLKVSGLSYEQYF. CDR3 bases: TGTGCCAGCAGCTTAAAGGTTTCAGGTCTCTCCTACGAGCAGTACTTC.

The chain carries TRBV9 and TRBJ1-4; maybe TRBD1 (5 bases). From germline, CDR1 is SGDLS and CDR2 YYNGEE. V was pared by 7 bases and J by 4 bases, with 11 bases between. The CDR3 runs to 13 residues. The CDR3 nucleotides read TGTGCCAGCGGACCGGGACTTAATGAAAAACTGTTTTTT. Its protein product is CASGPGLNEKLFF.

This clone was counted a single time. The gene calls are TRBV7-9 and TRBJ1-1; D possibly corresponds to TRBD1 (5 bases). V dropped 3 bases and J dropped 0 bases, with 8 bases sitting between them. Germline CDR1 SEHNR, CDR2 FQNEAQ (reference sequence). The CDR3 loop spans 14 amino acids. CDR3 loop: CASSFLGVNTEAFF. The CDR3 DNA follows: TGTGCCAGCAGCTTTCTAGGGGTGAACACTGAAGCTTTCTTT. Using reference TRBV7-9 and TRBJ1-1 for the parts outside the CDR3, the full variable domain is DTGVSQNPRHKITKRGQNVTFRCDPISEHNRLYWYRQTLGQGPEFLTYFQNEAQLEKSRLLSDRFSAERPKGSFSTLEIQRTEQGDSAMYLCASSFLGVNTEAFFGQGTRLTVV.

The gene calls are TRBV12-3 or TRBV12-4 and TRBJ1-5; 9 nucleotides match TRBD1. The V gene end was trimmed by 6 bases and the J gene end by 6 bases; junction bases not matched to a gene: 0. The CDR3 is 12 residues long. CDR3 protein: CASRTGGQPQHF. In DNA form, the CDR3 reads TGTGCCAGCAGGACAGGGGGTCAGCCCCAGCATTTT.

The rearrangement links TRBV6-2 or TRBV6-3 to TRBJ1-4; maybe TRBD1 (5 bases). Germline V gene lookup returns CDR1 MNHEY and CDR2 SVGEGT. The CDR3 is made up of 13 amino acids. The V and J ends lost 6 bases and 11 bases respectively, with 16 bases between them. CDR3 bases: TGTGCCAGCAGCCACGGCGGGGGTGACAAACTGTTTTTT. Translation: CASSHGGGDKLFF.

The chain employs TRBV27 and TRBJ2-7; perhaps D is TRBD1 or TRBD2 (5 bases each). Trimming stripped 4 bases from V and 5 bases from J, with 21 bases between. CDR3 size: 16 residues. CDR1 is MNHEY, CDR2 SMNVEV, per germline (reference sequence). The CDR3 loop reads CASSSITGTRPDEQYF. The CDR3 coding sequence is TGTGCCAGCAGTTCGATAACCGGGACGCGTCCCGACGAGCAGTACTTC.

This rearrangement joins TRBV10-3 to TRBJ1-1; D is possibly TRBD1 (6 bases). There are 14 residues in the CDR3. Trimming removed 4 bases from V and 1 base from J, with 10 bases in between. Germline values: CDR1 ENHRY, CDR2 SYGVKD. The CDR3 DNA reads as TGTGCCATCAGTGTAAACAGGGAGAACACTGAAGCTTTCTTT. Translating it yields CAISVNRENTEAFF.

The chain is built from TRBV28 and TRBJ1-2, with D perhaps matching TRBD1 (5 bases). Trimming removed 4 bases at V and 4 bases at J, with 10 bases between. Germline lookup yields CDR1 MDHEN and CDR2 SYDVKM. CDR3 length: 13 residues. CDR3 loop: CASSSEGTYGYTF. The CDR3 bases are TGTGCCAGCAGTTCGGAGGGGACCTATGGCTACACCTTC.

The rearrangement links TRBV29-1 to TRBJ2-1; the match to TRBD1 covers 7 bases. The CDR3 extends over 17 amino acids. Germline V gives CDR1 SQVTM, CDR2 ANQGSEA. With 1 base clipped from V and 1 base from J, the junction kept 10 bases outside the gene matches. CDR3 region: CSVEGSGQLLSYNEQFF. The CDR3 nucleotides are TGCAGCGTTGAAGGTTCGGGACAGCTTCTTTCCTACAATGAGCAGTTCTTC.

The V call is TRBV30, the J call TRBJ2-4; 9 nucleotides agree with TRBD2. Germline V CDR1 and CDR2: GTSNPN, SVGIG (reference sequence). The J segment lost 9 bases and the V segment lost 0 bases, leaving 12 bases of the junction unmatched. The CDR3 spans 16 residues. The CDR3 here is CAWSVPGASGNFIQYF. CDR3 DNA: TGTGCCTGGAGTGTACCGGGGGCTAGCGGGAATTTCATTCAGTACTTC.

This sequence joins TRBV28 and TRBJ2-7; 10 bases fit TRBD1. This CDR3 comprises 14 residues. CDR1 is MDHEN, CDR2 SYDVKM, per germline. The V segment lost 3 bases and the J segment 5 bases; nucleotides outside the gene matches: 4. CDR3 residues: CASSFMTGGHEQYF. In DNA form, the CDR3 reads TGTGCCAGCAGTTTCATGACAGGGGGCCACGAGCAGTACTTC.

In DNA form, the CDR3 reads TGTGCCAGCAGTCACCCGAACAATGAGCAGTTCTTC. Translating it yields CASSHPNNEQFF. The J gene is TRBJ2-1, the V gene TRBV27; D remains unclear. The CDR3 spans 12 residues. The V end lost 5 bases, the J end lost 5 bases, and 7 bases lay between the germline ends. Germline V gives CDR1 MNHEY, CDR2 SMNVEV (reference sequence).

The genes are TRBV3-1 (or the pseudogene TRBV3-2) and TRBJ1-1; D not certain. Trimming cost V 2 bases and J 5 bases, with 9 bases left between them. CDR1 is LGHDT, CDR2 YNNKEL, per germline (reference sequence). The CDR3 contains 13 residues. CDR3 in amino acids: CASSQRTATEAFF. The CDR3 region has the DNA TGTGCCAGCAGCCAAAGGACCGCGACTGAAGCTTTCTTT.

This clone was seen only once. This chain uses TRBV11-2 with TRBJ2-1; 7 bases agree with TRBD1. The CDR3 is made up of 16 amino acids. Germline CDR1 is SGHAT and CDR2 is FQNNGV. Trimming removed 5 bases from V and 3 bases from J; junction bases left unmatched: 10. The CDR3 region has the DNA TGTGCCAGCAGCAGGAACCGGGACAGCCTCTACAATGAGCAGTTCTTC. Translated: CASSRNRDSLYNEQFF.

The chain links TRBV4-3 to TRBJ2-4; D call uncertain. CDR1 and CDR2 from the germline V gene are LGHNA and YSLEER. This CDR3 has 16 residues. Trimming cost V 1 base and J 0 bases, with 10 bases left between them. The CDR3 region has the DNA TGCGCCAGCAGCCAAGGTTCAGAACTAGCCAAAAACATTCAGTACTTC. It translates to CASSQGSELAKNIQYF.

This chain connects TRBV27 to TRBJ2-6; D is undetermined. This CDR3 contains 15 residues. The germline gives CDR1 MNHEY, CDR2 SMNVEV (reference sequence). The ends were cut back, 2 bases at V and 0 bases at J, with 5 bases in the middle. DNA for the CDR3: TGTGCCAGCAGTTTAGGGGACTCTGGGGCCAACGTCCTGACTTTC. Translation: CASSLGDSGANVLTF.